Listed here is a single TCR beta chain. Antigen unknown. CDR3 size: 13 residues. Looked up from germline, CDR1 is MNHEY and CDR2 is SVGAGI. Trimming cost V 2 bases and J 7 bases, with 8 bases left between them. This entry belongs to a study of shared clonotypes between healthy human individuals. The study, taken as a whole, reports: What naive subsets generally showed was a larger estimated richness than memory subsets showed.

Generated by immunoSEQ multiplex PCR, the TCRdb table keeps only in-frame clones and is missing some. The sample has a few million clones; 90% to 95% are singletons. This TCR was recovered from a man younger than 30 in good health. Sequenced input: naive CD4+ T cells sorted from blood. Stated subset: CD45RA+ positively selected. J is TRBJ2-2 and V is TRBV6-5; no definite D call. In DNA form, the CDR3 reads TGTGCCAGCAGTTACGATGGGTTCGGGGAGCTGTTTTTT. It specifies CASSYDGFGELFF.